Sequencing of this TCR beta chain was carried out in a study of blood T cell repertoires in COVID-19. About the research overall: Acute and convalescent COVID-19 samples came from the United States, Italy and Spain.

Produced via immunoSEQ multiplex PCR; TCRdb's table is partial and in-frame only. The sample lists about 490,000 clones, 80% to 90% occurring once. The germline V gene has CDR1 MNHEY and CDR2 SVGAGI. The CDR3 spans 13 residues. Trimming removed 6 bases from V and 6 bases from J; junction bases left unmatched: 4. Sequencing was done on a sample of peripheral blood. This TCR came from a human donor in a cohort sampled during active COVID-19. The genes are TRBV6-5 and TRBJ1-2; TRBD1 matches 10 bases. DNA for the CDR3: TGTGCCAGCAGAAAGACAGGGGGCCATGGCTACACCTTC. It yields the protein CASRKTGGHGYTF.